This TCR beta chain was sequenced in a study of cytomegalovirus exposure and HLA in healthy donors. Study summary: An early release of data contained about 85 million unique TCRs, which came from HLA-typed donors.

Between the trimmed V and J ends, which lost 0 bases and 8 bases, there was a span of 8 bases. The CDR3 consists of 12 residues. CDR1 is GTSNPN and CDR2 is SVGIG in the germline V gene (reference sequence). This clone was seen only a few times. Its antigen is as yet unknown. Use of 60 Vbeta and 13 Jbeta primers characterized the PCR. Profiling relied on immunoSEQ multiplex PCR, and the TCRdb table lists in-frame clones only, not all of them. The repertoire holds about 50,000 clones, with around 70% as singletons. Findings of the study overall: A previous analysis found most TCR beta V segments productive roughly 87% or roughly 30% of the time. The listing of 150 to 200 TCR beta chains classed them as cytomegalovirus-associated.

The sample consisted of PBMCs. The genes are TRBV30 and TRBJ2-1; D unresolved. The sequence was collected from a woman in her 50s in good health and CMV-seronegative. The CDR3 here is CAWSVGGDEQFF. The CDR3 coding sequence is TGTGCCTGGAGTGTAGGTGGAGATGAGCAGTTCTTC. Full variable domain (rest looked up from reference TRBV30 and TRBJ2-1): SQTIHQWPATLVQPVGSPLSLECTVEGTSNPNLYWYRQAAGRGLQLLFYSVGIGQISSEVPQNLSASRPQDRQFILSSKKLLLSDSGFYLCAWSVGGDEQFFGPGTRLTVL.